This is a list of T cell receptor beta chains from one sample in a study of shared clonotypes between healthy human individuals. Assay: immunoSEQ multiplex PCR; the TCRdb copy retains only in-frame clones and omits some. The sample shows around 430,000 clones, roughly 83% of them seen only once. Sequencing was performed on PBMCs. These receptors were taken from a woman between 40 and 50 years old in good health. Some clones in this sample may be carry-over from other donors' samples. Each CDR3 is given with its conserved first and last residue. D genes are given only for firm matches.

J gene	D gene	V gene	CDR3 protein
TRBJ2-1	TRBD2	TRBV25-1	CASNEPARAGGYNEQFF
TRBJ2-1	TRBD2	TRBV7-2	CASSTGTSVFNEQFF
TRBJ2-1	TRBD2	TRBV4-2	CASSQGWEIAGGPHNEQFF
TRBJ1-2	-	TRBV28	CASSLGLAGYTF
TRBJ2-7	-	TRBV4-2	CASSPLLIQNSYEQYF
TRBJ1-2	-	TRBV10-3	CAISGQGTLNYGYTF
TRBJ2-4	TRBD2	TRBV30	CAWNLAGGIQYF
TRBJ2-1	-	TRBV28	CASSLRGSVSYNEQFF
TRBJ1-4	TRBD1	TRBV28	CASSQADRDQGKLFF
TRBJ2-7	-	TRBV7-2	CASSLGAAVFPSEQYF
TRBJ2-3	-	TRBV9	CASSVGGSTDTQYF
TRBJ2-1	-	TRBV25-1	CASSEFGGSAGNYNEQFF
TRBJ2-1	TRBD2	TRBV18	CASSPLGLVPNEQFF
TRBJ1-4	-	TRBV2	CASSEFGGLGEKLFF
TRBJ2-3	TRBD2	TRBV18	CASSRRTSGRTDTQYF